These 2 T cell receptor beta chains were sequenced from one sample in a study of T-cell memory formation after mild COVID-19. TCRdb redid the calling of the 5' RACE reads with MiXCR, one entry per CDR3 protein. Seen here are 90,000 to 120,000 distinct CDR3 sequences, approximately 15% observed once, and the top ten hold approximately 43%. The sequencing sample was made of PBMCs or a T cell subset sorted from them (not recorded which). The receptors were sampled from a man aged 18 to 29 who had mild COVID-19 (a few samples of this study predate the infection). Cell type and time point are not known.

This clonotype was observed a few times. This chain connects TRBV5-1 to TRBJ2-6, with D possibly matching TRBD1 (6 bases). The CDR3 runs to 18 residues. V was cut by 2 bases and J by 1 base, with 16 bases left in between. Germline CDR1 reads SGHRS; CDR2 reads YFSETQ. In nucleotides, the CDR3 is TGCGCCAGCAGCTTTCCCGGACAGATAATTTCTGGGGCCAACGTCCTGACTTTC. It specifies CASSFPGQIISGANVLTF. The variable domain in full, with the rest retrieved from reference TRBV5-1 and TRBJ2-6, is KAGVTQTPRYLIKTRGQQVTLSCSPISGHRSVSWYQQTPGQGLQFLFEYFSETQRNKGNFPGRFSGRQFSNSRSEMNVSTLELGDSALYLCASSFPGQIISGANVLTFGAGSRLTVL.

There are a few counts of this clonotype. The rearrangement links TRBV7-9 to TRBJ1-4; perhaps TRBD1 as D (6 bases). CDR1 is SEHNR and CDR2 is FQNEAQ in the germline V gene (reference sequence). The CDR3 sequence is 14 residues long. V was trimmed by 3 bases and J by 8 bases, leaving 13 bases between them. The CDR3 is CASSLGGRTEKLFF. The DNA of the CDR3 is TGTGCCAGCAGCTTGGGGGGGCGCACGGAAAAACTGTTTTTT.